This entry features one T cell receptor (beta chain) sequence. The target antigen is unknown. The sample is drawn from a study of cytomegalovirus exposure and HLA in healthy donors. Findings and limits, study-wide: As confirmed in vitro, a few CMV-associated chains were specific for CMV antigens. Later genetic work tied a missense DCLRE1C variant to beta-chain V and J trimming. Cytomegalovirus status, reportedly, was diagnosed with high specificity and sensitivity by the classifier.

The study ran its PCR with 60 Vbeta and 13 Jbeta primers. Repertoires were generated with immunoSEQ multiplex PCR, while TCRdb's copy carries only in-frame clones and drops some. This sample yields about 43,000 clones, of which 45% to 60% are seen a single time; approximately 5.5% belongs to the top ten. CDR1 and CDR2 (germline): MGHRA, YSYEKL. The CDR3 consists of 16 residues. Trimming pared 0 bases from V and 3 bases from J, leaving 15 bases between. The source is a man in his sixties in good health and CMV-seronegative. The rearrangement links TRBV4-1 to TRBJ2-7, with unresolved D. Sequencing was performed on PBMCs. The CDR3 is CASSQDGELSHYEQYF. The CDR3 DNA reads TGCGCCAGCAGCCAAGATGGAGAACTGTCCCACTACGAGCAGTACTTC.